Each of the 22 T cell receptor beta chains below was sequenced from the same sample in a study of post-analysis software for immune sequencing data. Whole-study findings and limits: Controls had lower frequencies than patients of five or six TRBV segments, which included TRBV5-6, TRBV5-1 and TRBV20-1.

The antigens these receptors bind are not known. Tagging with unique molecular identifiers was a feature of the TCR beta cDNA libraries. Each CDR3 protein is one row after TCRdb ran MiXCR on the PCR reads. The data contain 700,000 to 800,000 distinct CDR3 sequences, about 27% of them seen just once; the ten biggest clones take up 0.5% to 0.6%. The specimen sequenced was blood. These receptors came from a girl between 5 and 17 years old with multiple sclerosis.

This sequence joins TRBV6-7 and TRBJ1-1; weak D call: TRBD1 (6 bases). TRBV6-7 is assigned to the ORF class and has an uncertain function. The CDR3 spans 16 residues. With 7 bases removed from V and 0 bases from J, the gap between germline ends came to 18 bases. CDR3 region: CASTPEDSLMNTEAFF. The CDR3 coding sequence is TGTGCCAGCACTCCGGAGGACAGCCTAATGAACACTGAAGCTTTCTTT.

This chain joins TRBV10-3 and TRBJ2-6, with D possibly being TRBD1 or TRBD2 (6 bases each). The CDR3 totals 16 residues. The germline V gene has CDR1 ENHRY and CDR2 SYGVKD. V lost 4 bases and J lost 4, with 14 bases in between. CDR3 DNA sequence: TGTGCCATCAGTGGGAGGGGGGAATCAGGGGCCAACGTCCTGACTTTC. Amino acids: CAISGRGESGANVLTF.

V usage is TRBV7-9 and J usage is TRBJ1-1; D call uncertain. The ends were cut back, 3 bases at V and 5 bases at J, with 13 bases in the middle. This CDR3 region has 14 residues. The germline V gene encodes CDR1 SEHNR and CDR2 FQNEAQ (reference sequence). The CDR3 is CASSFIPRGTEAFF. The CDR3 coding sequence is TGTGCCAGCAGCTTCATCCCCCGAGGAACTGAAGCTTTCTTT.

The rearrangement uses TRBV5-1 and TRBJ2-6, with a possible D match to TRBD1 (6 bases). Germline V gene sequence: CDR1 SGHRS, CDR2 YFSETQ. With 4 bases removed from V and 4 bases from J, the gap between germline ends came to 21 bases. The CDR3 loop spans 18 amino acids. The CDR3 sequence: CASSVSGQLLSGANVLTF. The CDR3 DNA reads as TGCGCCAGCAGCGTATCGGGACAACTTTTATCCGGGGCCAACGTCCTGACTTTC.

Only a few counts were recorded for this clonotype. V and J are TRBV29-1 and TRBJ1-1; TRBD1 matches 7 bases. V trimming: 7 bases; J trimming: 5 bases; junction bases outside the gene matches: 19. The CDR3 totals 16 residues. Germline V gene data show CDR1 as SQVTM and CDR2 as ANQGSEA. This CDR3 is CSATPEVRGLRTEAFF. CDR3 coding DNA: TGCAGCGCCACGCCCGAGGTGAGGGGGCTCCGGACTGAAGCTTTCTTT.

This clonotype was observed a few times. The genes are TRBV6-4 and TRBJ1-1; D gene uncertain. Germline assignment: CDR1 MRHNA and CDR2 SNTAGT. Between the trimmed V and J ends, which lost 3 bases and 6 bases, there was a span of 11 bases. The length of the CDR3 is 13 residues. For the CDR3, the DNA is TGTGCCAGCAGTGAAGAGGGAGGCGCTGAAGCTTTCTTT. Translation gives CASSEEGGAEAFF.

CDR3 nucleotides: TGCAGCGTTGGAGGGAGCGACAATCAGCCCCAGCATTTT. Protein product: CSVGGSDNQPQHF. The gene calls are TRBV29-1 and TRBJ1-5; D is uncertain. From germline, CDR1 is SQVTM and CDR2 ANQGSEA. Trimming cost V 4 bases and J 3 bases, with 10 bases left between them. The CDR3 runs 13 residues.

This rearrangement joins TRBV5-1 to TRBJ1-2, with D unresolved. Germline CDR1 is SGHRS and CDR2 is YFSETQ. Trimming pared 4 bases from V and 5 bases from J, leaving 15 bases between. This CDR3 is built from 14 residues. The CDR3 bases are TGCGCCAGCAGCCCGGAGGTTGGAGATTATGGCTACACCTTC. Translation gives CASSPEVGDYGYTF. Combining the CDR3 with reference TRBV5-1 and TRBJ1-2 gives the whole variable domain KAGVTQTPRYLIKTRGQQVTLSCSPISGHRSVSWYQQTPGQGLQFLFEYFSETQRNKGNFPGRFSGRQFSNSRSEMNVSTLELGDSALYLCASSPEVGDYGYTFGSGTRLTVV.

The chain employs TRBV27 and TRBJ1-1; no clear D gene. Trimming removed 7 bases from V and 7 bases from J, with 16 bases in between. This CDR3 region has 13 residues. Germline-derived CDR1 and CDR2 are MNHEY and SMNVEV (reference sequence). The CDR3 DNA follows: TGTGCCAGCACCCAAGGACGGGTGGGTGAAGCTTTCTTT. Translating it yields CASTQGRVGEAFF.

Here the CDR3 DNA reads TGTGCCAGCAGCCAAGATCTGGTCCCCTTCTCCAATGAGCAGTTCTTC. Encoded protein: CASSQDLVPFSNEQFF. The rearrangement links TRBV3-1 to TRBJ2-1; D ambiguous. V lost 0 bases and J 6 bases, leaving 15 bases between the germline ends. Per the germline V gene, CDR1 is LGHDT and CDR2 is YNNKEL (reference sequence). There are 16 residues in the CDR3.

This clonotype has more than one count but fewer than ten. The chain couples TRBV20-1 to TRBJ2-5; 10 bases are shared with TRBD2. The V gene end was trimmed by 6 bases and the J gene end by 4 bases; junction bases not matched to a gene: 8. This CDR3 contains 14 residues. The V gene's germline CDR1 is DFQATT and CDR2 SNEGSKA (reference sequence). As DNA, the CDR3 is TGCAGTGCCGAGACTAGCGGGTCCCTAGAGACCCAGTACTTC. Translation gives CSAETSGSLETQYF.

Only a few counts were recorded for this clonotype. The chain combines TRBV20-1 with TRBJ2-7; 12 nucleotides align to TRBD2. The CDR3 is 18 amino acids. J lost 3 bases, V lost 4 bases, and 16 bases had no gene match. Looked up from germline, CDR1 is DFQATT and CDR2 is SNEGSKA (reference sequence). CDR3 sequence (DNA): TGCAGTGCTACCACAGGTGGCCTAGCGGGAGGGTCGCACTACGAGCAGTACTTC. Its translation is CSATTGGLAGGSHYEQYF.

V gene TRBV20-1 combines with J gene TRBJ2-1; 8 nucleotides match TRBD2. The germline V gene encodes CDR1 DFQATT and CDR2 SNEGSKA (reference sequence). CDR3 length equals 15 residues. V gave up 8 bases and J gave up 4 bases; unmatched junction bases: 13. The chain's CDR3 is CSPRVVAGTYNEQFF. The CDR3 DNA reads TGCAGTCCAAGAGTAGTAGCGGGGACTTACAATGAGCAGTTCTTC.

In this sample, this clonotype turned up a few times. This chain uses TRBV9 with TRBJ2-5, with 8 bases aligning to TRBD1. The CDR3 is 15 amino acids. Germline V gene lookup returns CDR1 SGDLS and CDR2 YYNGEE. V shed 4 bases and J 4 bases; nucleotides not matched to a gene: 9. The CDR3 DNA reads TGTGCCAGCAGCTTGAAGGACAGGGAACTAGAGACCCAGTACTTC. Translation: CASSLKDRELETQYF.

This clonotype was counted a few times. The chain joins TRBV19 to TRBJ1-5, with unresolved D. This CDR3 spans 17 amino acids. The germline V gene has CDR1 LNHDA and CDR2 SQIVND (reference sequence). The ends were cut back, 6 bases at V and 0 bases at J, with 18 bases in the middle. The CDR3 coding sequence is TGTGCCAGTAGGCCTCGGCAGGCGACATATAGCAATCAGCCCCAGCATTTT. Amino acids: CASRPRQATYSNQPQHF.

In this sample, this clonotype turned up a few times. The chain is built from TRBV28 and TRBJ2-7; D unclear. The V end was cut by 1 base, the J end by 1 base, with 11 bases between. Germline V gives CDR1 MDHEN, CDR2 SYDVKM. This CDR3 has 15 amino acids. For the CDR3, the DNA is TGTGCCAGCAGTTTATTAGGCAGGCTATCCTACGAGCAGTACTTC. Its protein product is CASSLLGRLSYEQYF.

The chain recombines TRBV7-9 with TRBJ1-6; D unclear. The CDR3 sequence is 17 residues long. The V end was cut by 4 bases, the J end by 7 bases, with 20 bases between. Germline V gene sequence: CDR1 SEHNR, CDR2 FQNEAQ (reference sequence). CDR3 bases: TGTGCCAGCAGCTCCCCTCCTAGAGCAGGAGTCAATTCACCCCTCCACTTT. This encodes CASSSPPRAGVNSPLHF.

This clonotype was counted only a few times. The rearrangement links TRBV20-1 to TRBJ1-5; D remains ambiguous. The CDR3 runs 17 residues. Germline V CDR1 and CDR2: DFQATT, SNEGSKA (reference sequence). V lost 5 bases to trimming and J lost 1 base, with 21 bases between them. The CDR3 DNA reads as TGCAGTGCTGAGACACGCGGTCGGCTTGGGAGCAATCAGCCCCAGCATTTT. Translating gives CSAETRGRLGSNQPQHF.

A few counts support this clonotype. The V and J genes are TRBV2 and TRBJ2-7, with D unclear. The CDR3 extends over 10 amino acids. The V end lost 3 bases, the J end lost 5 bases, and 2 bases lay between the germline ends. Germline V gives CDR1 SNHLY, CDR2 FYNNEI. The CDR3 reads CASSDDEQYF. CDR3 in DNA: TGTGCCAGCAGTGATGACGAGCAGTACTTC.

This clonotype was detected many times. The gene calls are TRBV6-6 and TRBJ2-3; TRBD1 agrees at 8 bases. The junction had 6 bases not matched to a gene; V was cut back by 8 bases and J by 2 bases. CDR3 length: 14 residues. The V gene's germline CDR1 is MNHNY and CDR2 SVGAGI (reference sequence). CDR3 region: CASSGTGVTDTQYF. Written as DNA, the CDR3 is TGTGCCAGCTCCGGGACAGGAGTCACAGATACGCAGTATTTT.

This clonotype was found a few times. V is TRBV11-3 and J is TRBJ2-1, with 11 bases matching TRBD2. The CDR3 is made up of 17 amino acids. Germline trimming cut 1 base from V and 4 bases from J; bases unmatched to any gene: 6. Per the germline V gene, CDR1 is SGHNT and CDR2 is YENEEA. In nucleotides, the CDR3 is TGTGCCAGCAGCTTAGTGAGTAGACTAGCGGGGTACAATGAGCAGTTCTTC. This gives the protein CASSLVSRLAGYNEQFF.

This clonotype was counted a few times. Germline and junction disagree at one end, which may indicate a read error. The DNA of the CDR3 is TGCGCCAACAGCTTGCTCGGGACAGGGAGCACAGATACGCAGTATTTT. Its protein is CANSLLGTGSTDTQYF. This chain uses TRBV5-1 with TRBJ2-3; 9 nucleotides agree with TRBD1. This CDR3 comprises 16 residues. Looked up from germline, CDR1 is SGHRS and CDR2 is YFSETQ.